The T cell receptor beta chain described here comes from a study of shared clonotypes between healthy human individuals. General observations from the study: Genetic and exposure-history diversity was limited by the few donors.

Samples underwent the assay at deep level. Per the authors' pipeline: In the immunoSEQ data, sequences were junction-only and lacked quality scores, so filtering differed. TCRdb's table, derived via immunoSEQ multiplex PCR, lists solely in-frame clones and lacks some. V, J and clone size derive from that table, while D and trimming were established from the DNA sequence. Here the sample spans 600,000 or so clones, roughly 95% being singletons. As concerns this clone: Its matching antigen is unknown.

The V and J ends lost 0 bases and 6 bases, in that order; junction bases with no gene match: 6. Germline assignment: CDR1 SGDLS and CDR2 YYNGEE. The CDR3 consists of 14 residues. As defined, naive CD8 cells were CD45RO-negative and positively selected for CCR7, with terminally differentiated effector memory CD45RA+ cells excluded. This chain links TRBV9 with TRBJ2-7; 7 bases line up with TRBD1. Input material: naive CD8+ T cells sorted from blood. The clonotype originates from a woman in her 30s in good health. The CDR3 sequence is CASSVGDSLSEQYF. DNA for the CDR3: TGTGCCAGCAGCGTAGGGGACAGTTTGTCCGAGCAGTACTTC.